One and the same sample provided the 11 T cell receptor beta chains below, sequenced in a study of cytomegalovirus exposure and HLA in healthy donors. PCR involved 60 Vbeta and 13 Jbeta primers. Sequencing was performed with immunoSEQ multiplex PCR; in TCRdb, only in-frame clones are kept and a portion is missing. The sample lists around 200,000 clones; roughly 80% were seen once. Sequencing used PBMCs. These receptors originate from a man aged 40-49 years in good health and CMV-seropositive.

CDR3 residues: CASSLVPGPGAKNIQYF. CDR3 bases: TGTGCCAGCAGCTTAGTCCCAGGGCCAGGGGCCAAAAACATTCAGTACTTC. The J gene is TRBJ2-4, the V gene TRBV7-8; maybe TRBD1 (5 bases). The CDR3 loop spans 17 amino acids. Germline assignment: CDR1 SGHVS and CDR2 FQNEAQ. With 1 base removed from V and 1 base from J, the gap between germline ends came to 14 bases.

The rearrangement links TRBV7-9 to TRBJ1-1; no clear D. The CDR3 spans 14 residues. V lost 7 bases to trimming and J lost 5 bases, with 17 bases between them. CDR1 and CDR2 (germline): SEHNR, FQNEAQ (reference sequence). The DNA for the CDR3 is TGTGCCAGCACCCCCCTGACGGGGTTGACTGAAGCTTTCTTT. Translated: CASTPLTGLTEAFF.

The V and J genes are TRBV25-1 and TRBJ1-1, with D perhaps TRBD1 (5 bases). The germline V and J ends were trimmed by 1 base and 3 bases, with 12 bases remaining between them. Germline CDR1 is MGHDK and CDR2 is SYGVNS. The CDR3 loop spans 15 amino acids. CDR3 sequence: CASSELGGLDTEAFF. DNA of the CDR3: TGTGCCAGCAGTGAATTGGGGGGGTTAGACACTGAAGCTTTCTTT.

The CDR3 DNA sequence: TGTGCCAGCAGCCAAGGGACTAGCGTCTACAATGAGCAGTTCTTC. Its protein product is CASSQGTSVYNEQFF. The chain carries TRBV4-2 and TRBJ2-1; 9 bases fit TRBD2. CDR1 LGHNA and CDR2 YNFKEQ come from the germline V gene. With V trimmed by 1 base and J by 3 bases, 1 base remained unmatched. CDR3 length equals 15 residues.

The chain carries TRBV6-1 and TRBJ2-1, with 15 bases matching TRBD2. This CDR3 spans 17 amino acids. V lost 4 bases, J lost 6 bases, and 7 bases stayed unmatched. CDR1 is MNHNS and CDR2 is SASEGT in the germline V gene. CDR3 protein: CASSGGLAGGLRNEQFF. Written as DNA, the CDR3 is TGTGCCAGCAGTGGGGGACTAGCGGGAGGTCTGCGCAATGAGCAGTTCTTC.

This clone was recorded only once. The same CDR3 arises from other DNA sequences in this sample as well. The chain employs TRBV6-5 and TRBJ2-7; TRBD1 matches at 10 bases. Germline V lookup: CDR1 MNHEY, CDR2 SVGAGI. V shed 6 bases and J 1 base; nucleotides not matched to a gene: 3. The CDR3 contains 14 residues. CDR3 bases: TGTGCCAGCAGCCTGGACAGGGGGTCCTACGAGCAGTACTTC. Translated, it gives CASSLDRGSYEQYF.

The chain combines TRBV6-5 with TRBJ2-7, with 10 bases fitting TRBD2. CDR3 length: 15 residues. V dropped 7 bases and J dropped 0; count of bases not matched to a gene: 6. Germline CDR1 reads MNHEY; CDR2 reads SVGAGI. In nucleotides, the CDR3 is TGTGCCAGCACTTTACTAGCGGGGCCCTCCTACGAGCAGTACTTC. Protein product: CASTLLAGPSYEQYF.

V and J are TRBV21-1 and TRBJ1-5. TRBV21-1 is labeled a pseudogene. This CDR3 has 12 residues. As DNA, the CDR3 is TGTGCCACCATCCGGAGAAATCAGCCCCAGCATTTT. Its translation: CATIRRNQPQHF.

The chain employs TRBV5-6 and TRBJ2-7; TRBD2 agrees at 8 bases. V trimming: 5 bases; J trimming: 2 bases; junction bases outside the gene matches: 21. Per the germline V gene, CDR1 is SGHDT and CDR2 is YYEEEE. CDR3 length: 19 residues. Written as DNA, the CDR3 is TGTGCCAGCAGTTACCGCAGACACCGTAGCGGGACTTTTCCCTACGAGCAGTACGTC. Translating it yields CASSYRRHRSGTFPYEQYV.

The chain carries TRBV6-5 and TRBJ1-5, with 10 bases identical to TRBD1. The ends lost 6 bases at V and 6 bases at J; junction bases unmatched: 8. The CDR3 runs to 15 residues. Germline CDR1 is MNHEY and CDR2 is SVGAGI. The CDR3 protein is CASRGLGTGVQPQHF. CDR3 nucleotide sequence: TGTGCCAGCAGAGGACTGGGGACAGGGGTTCAGCCCCAGCATTTT.

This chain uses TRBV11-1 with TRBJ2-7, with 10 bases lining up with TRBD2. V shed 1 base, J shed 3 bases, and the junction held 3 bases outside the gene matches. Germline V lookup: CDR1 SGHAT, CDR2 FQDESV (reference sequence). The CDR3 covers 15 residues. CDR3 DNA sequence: TGTGCCAGCAGCTTAGGTCTAGCGGGGGACTACGAGCAGTACGTC. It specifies CASSLGLAGDYEQYV.